These 3 T cell receptor beta chains came from one sample sequenced in a study of T-cell reconstitution after alpha-beta-depleted transplantation in children. During its preparation, the TCRbeta library received unique molecular identifiers. TCRdb itself ran the PCR reads through MiXCR, one entry per CDR3 protein. The sample contains about 270,000 distinct CDR3 sequences, almost 10% of which appear only once. Source: PBMCs from the stem cell graft donor, taken from the stem cell graft. The source of these receptors is a human donor who donated a stem cell graft to a child with SCID.

CDR3 sequence reads: CSPYEKLFF. Written as DNA, the CDR3 is TGCAGCCCCTATGAAAAACTGTTTTTT. This chain uses TRBV29-1 with TRBJ1-4; D ambiguous. Germline assignment: CDR1 SQVTM and CDR2 ANQGSEA. V lost 8 bases, J lost 6 bases, and 4 bases lay in between. CDR3 length equals 9 residues.

On this clonotype: The DNA is left out, because the CDR3 cannot be placed on it with certainty; the CDR3 is given as TCRdb lists it. V usage is TRBV2 and J usage is TRBJ1-1; TRBD1 is taken as the D call from the table, unchecked against the DNA. Germline CDR1 reads SNHLY; CDR2 reads FYNNEI. The CDR3 sequence runs 12 residues, both termini included. This CDR3 reads CASILAGSEAFF.

The V and J genes are TRBV6-2 or TRBV6-3 and TRBJ2-5, with 11 bases aligning to TRBD2. CDR3 size: 15 residues. Germline CDR1 MNHEY, CDR2 SVGEGT. J gave up 4 bases and V 6 bases, and 7 bases lay outside the gene matches. The CDR3 region is CASSTTSGGRETQYF. The CDR3 DNA sequence: TGTGCCAGCAGCACTACTAGCGGGGGAAGAGAGACCCAGTACTTC.